This T cell receptor (beta chain) was captured in a study of high-grade serous ovarian cancer treatment subgroups. Turning to the study itself: Samples averaged roughly 14,000 reads and thousands of unique TCR beta rearrangements. Whole-study findings and limits: Repertoire similarity ranged roughly 0.1 to 0.85 between tumors of one patient.

Tumor samples were obtained before definitive surgery or chemotherapy. The protocol was immunoSEQ multiplex PCR, while the TCRdb copy is restricted to in-frame clones and leaves out a portion. This sample yields 7,000 to 10,000 clones, of which roughly 76% are seen a single time; under 8% belongs to the top ten. This CDR3 region has 12 residues. Germline V gene lookup returns CDR1 GTSNPN and CDR2 SVGIG (reference sequence). V shed 2 bases and J shed 11 bases, with 15 bases lying between them. Remarks on this clone: Its antigen remains unknown.

The sequencing input was tumor tissue. V usage is TRBV30 and J usage is TRBJ1-2; D is uncertain. The TCR comes from a human donor with high-grade serous ovarian cancer. CDR3 coding DNA: TGTGCCTGGAGTCCTCGAGGCAGGAGATACACCTTC. This translates into CAWSPRGRRYTF.